The 12 T cell receptor beta chains below all came from one sample that was sequenced in a study of T cell changes during pregnancy in multiple sclerosis. The data were produced by immunoSEQ multiplex PCR, yet TCRdb's version contains in-frame clones alone and is incomplete. Here the sample spans 99,000 or so clones, over 85% being singletons. The sequencing used peripheral blood, collected after pregnancy. Receptors were obtained from a female donor with multiple sclerosis, enrolled in a pregnancy study.

The chain carries TRBV10-1 and TRBJ2-1; 7 nucleotides line up with TRBD2. Germline V gene data show CDR1 as WNHNN and CDR2 as SYGVQD (reference sequence). The length of the CDR3 is 18 residues. J lost 4 bases, V lost 4 bases, and 16 bases had no gene match. The DNA of the CDR3 is TGCGCCAGCAGTGCTGATTCAATTGCGGGAGTCGGATACAATGAGCAGTTCTTC. Its protein is CASSADSIAGVGYNEQFF.

The chain couples TRBV10-2 to TRBJ2-7, with a possible D match to TRBD1 (6 bases). The CDR3 is 13 amino acids. Germline V gives CDR1 WSHSY, CDR2 SAAADI. The germline V and J ends were trimmed by 8 bases and 2 bases, with 13 bases remaining between them. The CDR3: CASGQLSTYEQYF. CDR3 coding DNA: TGCGCCAGCGGACAGTTAAGTACCTACGAGCAGTACTTC.

In DNA, the CDR3 is TGTGCCAGCAGTGTTTCAGGGGCTGAAGGCTACACCTTC. This translates into CASSVSGAEGYTF. The chain carries TRBV2 and TRBJ1-2, with D maybe TRBD1 (6 bases). V was trimmed by 4 bases and J by 8 bases, leaving 14 bases between them. CDR1 and CDR2 (germline): SNHLY, FYNNEI. CDR3 length: 13 residues.

This clone has just a few counts. The genes are TRBV27 and TRBJ2-2, with a weak D call TRBD1 (5 bases). Trimming pared 5 bases from V and 3 bases from J, leaving 13 bases between. The CDR3 consists of 15 residues. Germline CDR1 and CDR2: MNHEY and SMNVEV (reference sequence). CDR3 in amino acids: CASSPRPQDTGELFF. The CDR3, as DNA: TGTGCCAGCAGTCCTAGGCCACAGGACACCGGGGAGCTGTTTTTT.

The chain employs TRBV2 and TRBJ2-5; D is possibly TRBD2 (6 bases). With 7 bases removed from V and 1 base from J, the gap between germline ends came to 10 bases. Germline lookup yields CDR1 SNHLY and CDR2 FYNNEI. This CDR3 is built from 13 residues. CDR3 sequence reads: CASNAGSQETQYF. The CDR3 DNA reads TGTGCCAGCAATGCCGGGAGCCAAGAGACCCAGTACTTC. Together with reference TRBV2 and TRBJ2-5, the CDR3 gives the full variable domain: EPEVTQTPSHQVTQMGQEVILRCVPISNHLYFYWYRQILGQKVEFLVSFYNNEISEKSEIFDDQFSVERPDGSNFTLKIRSTKLEDSAMYFCASNAGSQETQYFGPGTRLLVL.

This clone was recorded only once. The chain links TRBV7-9 to TRBJ2-2; D is unresolved. The CDR3 contains 17 residues. Deletions cut 4 bases from V and 0 bases from J, with 15 bases between. In germline, CDR1 is SEHNR, CDR2 FQNEAQ (reference sequence). The CDR3 sequence: CASSSRVGHTNTGELFF. The CDR3 DNA follows: TGTGCCAGCAGCTCGCGCGTTGGGCACACGAACACCGGGGAGCTGTTTTTT. Supplemented by reference TRBV7-9 and TRBJ2-2, the full variable domain reads DTGVSQNPRHKITKRGQNVTFRCDPISEHNRLYWYRQTLGQGPEFLTYFQNEAQLEKSRLLSDRFSAERPKGSFSTLEIQRTEQGDSAMYLCASSSRVGHTNTGELFFGEGSRLTVL.

The chain is built from TRBV18 and TRBJ2-2, with TRBD1 matching over 7 bases. The CDR3 is 16 amino acids. The J segment lost 0 bases and the V segment lost 6 bases, leaving 7 bases of the junction unmatched. Germline V CDR1 and CDR2: KGHSH, LQKENI. CDR3 in DNA: TGTGCCAGCTCGTACAGGGGAGATACGAACACCGGGGAGCTGTTTTTT. Its protein product is CASSYRGDTNTGELFF.

The gene calls are TRBV19 and TRBJ1-3, with D tentatively TRBD1 (5 bases). The germline gives CDR1 LNHDA, CDR2 SQIVND (reference sequence). V was trimmed by 5 bases and J by 3 bases, leaving 11 bases between them. The CDR3 is made up of 14 amino acids. The CDR3 sequence: CASSGQGGGNTIYF. As DNA, the CDR3 is TGTGCCAGTAGTGGCCAGGGAGGTGGAAACACCATATATTTT.

The V and J genes are TRBV7-6 and TRBJ1-5; 9 nucleotides align to TRBD1. The junction had 4 bases not matched to a gene; V was cut back by 4 bases and J by 3 bases. Germline V gene sequence: CDR1 SGHVS, CDR2 FNYEAQ. The CDR3 has 15 amino acids. This chain's CDR3 is CASSSGTGNNQPQHF. The CDR3 coding sequence is TGTGCCAGCAGCTCGGGGACAGGGAACAATCAGCCCCAGCATTTT.

This rearrangement joins TRBV2 to TRBJ1-2; weak D call: TRBD1 (5 bases). V lost 8 bases and J 3 bases, leaving 13 bases between the germline ends. The CDR3 consists of 13 residues. The germline gives CDR1 SNHLY, CDR2 FYNNEI. The chain's CDR3 is CASGPREDYGYTF. As DNA, the CDR3 is TGTGCCAGCGGGCCCAGGGAGGACTATGGCTACACCTTC. Using reference TRBV2 and TRBJ1-2 for the parts outside the CDR3, the full variable domain is EPEVTQTPSHQVTQMGQEVILRCVPISNHLYFYWYRQILGQKVEFLVSFYNNEISEKSEIFDDQFSVERPDGSNFTLKIRSTKLEDSAMYFCASGPREDYGYTFGSGTRLTVV.

V and J are TRBV10-1 and TRBJ2-2; TRBD2 agrees at 13 bases. The CDR3 spans 17 residues. Germline CDR1 is WNHNN and CDR2 is SYGVQD (reference sequence). V gave up 8 bases and J gave up 6 bases; unmatched junction bases: 12. This CDR3 is CASGSGLAGVSAGELFF. The DNA of the CDR3 is TGCGCCAGCGGATCCGGACTAGCGGGAGTGTCAGCCGGGGAGCTGTTTTTT.

The V call is TRBV5-1, the J call TRBJ2-1; 9 bases line up with TRBD2. Germline CDR1 SGHRS, CDR2 YFSETQ. This CDR3 region has 14 residues. V lost 6 bases to trimming and J lost 6 bases; unmatched junction nucleotides: 7. The CDR3 loop reads CASIGGGRANEQFF. The CDR3 nucleotides read TGCGCCAGCATAGGGGGCGGGAGGGCCAATGAGCAGTTCTTC. Full variable domain (outside the CDR3, taken from reference TRBV5-1 and TRBJ2-1): KAGVTQTPRYLIKTRGQQVTLSCSPISGHRSVSWYQQTPGQGLQFLFEYFSETQRNKGNFPGRFSGRQFSNSRSEMNVSTLELGDSALYLCASIGGGRANEQFFGPGTRLTVL.